Here is one TCR beta chain with its context. Its antigen is unidentified. Primers for the PCR totalled 60 Vbeta and 13 Jbeta. Using immunoSEQ multiplex PCR, the repertoire was profiled, and TCRdb retains in-frame clones only, with some absent. The sample yields 60,000 or so clones, around 86% seen once. Between the trimmed V and J ends, which lost 6 bases and 0 bases, there was a span of 17 bases. Germline V CDR1 and CDR2: SNHLY, FYNNEI. This CDR3 comprises 16 residues. These data come from a study of cytomegalovirus exposure and HLA in healthy donors. Notes on the study in general: Later genetic work tied a missense DCLRE1C variant to beta-chain V and J trimming. In a later analysis, HLA-associated TCR beta chains were more clonally expanded than equally common others. The HLA-A and HLA-B alleles of most subjects were reportedly predicted accurately from TCR beta sequences. Reportedly, a later analysis found an Asian-associated ancestry cluster had fewer N-insertions than the roughly 630-donor mean.

The chain links TRBV2 to TRBJ1-2; D is possibly TRBD1 (5 bases). The specimen sequenced was PBMCs. This receptor was obtained from a female donor in good health and CMV-seronegative. The CDR3 spells CASSGRGYRANYGYTF. The CDR3 nucleotides are TGTGCCAGCAGCGGACGGGGGTACAGAGCTAACTATGGCTACACCTTC.